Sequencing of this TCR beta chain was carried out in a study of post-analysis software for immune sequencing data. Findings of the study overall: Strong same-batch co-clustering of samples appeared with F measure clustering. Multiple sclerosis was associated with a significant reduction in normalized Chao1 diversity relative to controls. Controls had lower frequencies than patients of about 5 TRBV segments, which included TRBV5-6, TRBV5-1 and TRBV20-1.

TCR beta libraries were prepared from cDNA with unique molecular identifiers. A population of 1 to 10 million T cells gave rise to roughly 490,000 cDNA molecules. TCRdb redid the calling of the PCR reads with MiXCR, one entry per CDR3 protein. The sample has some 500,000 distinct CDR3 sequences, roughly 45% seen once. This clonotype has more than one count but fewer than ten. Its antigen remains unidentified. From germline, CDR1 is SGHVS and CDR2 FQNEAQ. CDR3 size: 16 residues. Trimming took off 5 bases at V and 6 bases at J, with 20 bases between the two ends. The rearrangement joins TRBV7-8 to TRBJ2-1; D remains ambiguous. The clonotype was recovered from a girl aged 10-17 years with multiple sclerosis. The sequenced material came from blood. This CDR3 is CASSPRYSVIINEQFF. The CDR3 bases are TGTGCCAGCAGCCCGAGATATAGTGTGATAATCAATGAGCAGTTCTTC.